The sequence of this T cell receptor beta chain was determined in a study of shared clonotypes between healthy human individuals. An even split of each subset's genomic DNA across several immunoSEQ plates was performed. Clones were read by immunoSEQ multiplex PCR, and TCRdb kept only the in-frame ones, dropping some. The table includes a few million clones, 93% detected once. The V gene lost 1 base and the J gene lost 7 bases, with 8 bases spanning the gap. The CDR3 totals 12 residues. Germline CDR1 reads SGHAT; CDR2 reads FQNNGV. The rearrangement joins TRBV11-2 to TRBJ2-7, with D perhaps TRBD1 or TRBD2 (5 bases each). This TCR derives from a man in his late teens or twenties in good health. Some clones in this sample may be carry-over from other donors' samples. Sequencing was carried out using naive CD4+ T cells from PBMCs. As to subset: CD45RA+ positively selected. CDR3 coding DNA: TGTGCCAGCAGCTTAGGAGGGGAAGAGCAGTACTTC. Translating it yields CASSLGGEEQYF.